These 8 T cell receptor beta chains were all obtained from the same sample, sequenced in a study of blood T cell repertoires in COVID-19 (dated by TCRdb to 2020 to 2021). Receptors were amplified or captured by the immunoSEQ multiplex PCR assay. TCRdb provides this immuneACCESS table in a form limited to in-frame rearrangements. Some clones are lacking; in checked studies, under half of them reflect an unresolved V gene, and why the rest are absent is not known. The sample includes about 150,000 clones, with roughly 81% observed a single time. The ten largest clones capture roughly 2.6% of the sample. Input material: peripheral blood. The receptors here all came from a human donor with acute or convalescent COVID-19. The donor label of this sample is uncertain.

The chain employs TRBV7-6 and TRBJ2-7; tentatively, D is TRBD1 (6 bases). The CDR3 sequence is 15 residues long. The germline CDR1 and CDR2 sequences are SGHVS and FNYEAQ. V lost 1 base to trimming and J lost 2 bases, with 12 bases between them. CDR3 nucleotide sequence: TGTGCCAGCAGCTTAGGCACAGGGCCAACCTACGAGCAGTACTTC. Its protein is CASSLGTGPTYEQYF.

This clone has only a few counts. The rearrangement uses TRBV28 and TRBJ2-7, with 8 bases that match TRBD2. Germline assignment: CDR1 MDHEN and CDR2 SYDVKM. J gave up 0 bases and V 2 bases, and 3 bases lay outside the gene matches. The CDR3 has 15 residues. CDR3 sequence: CASSLTAGDSYEQYF. The CDR3 nucleotides are TGTGCCAGCAGTTTAACAGCGGGGGACTCCTACGAGCAGTACTTC. The whole variable domain, filled in from reference TRBV28 and TRBJ2-7, reads DVKVTQSSRYLVKRTGEKVFLECVQDMDHENMFWYRQDPGLGLRLIYFSYDVKMKEKGDIPEGYSVSREKKERFSLILESASTNQTSMYLCASSLTAGDSYEQYFGPGTRLTVT.

The chain has TRBV6-5 and TRBJ2-5, with 9 nucleotides matching TRBD1. The V gene end was trimmed by 6 bases and the J gene end by 7 bases; junction bases not matched to a gene: 6. The V gene's germline CDR1 is MNHEY and CDR2 SVGAGI. The CDR3 spans 13 residues. CDR3: CASRGQGTGTQYF. The CDR3 DNA is TGTGCCAGCAGAGGACAGGGGACGGGGACCCAGTACTTC.

The chain has TRBV19 and TRBJ2-1, with 11 positions matching TRBD2. This CDR3 comprises 14 residues. V was pared by 7 bases and J by 6 bases, with 5 bases of the junction left unmatched. Germline V gene lookup returns CDR1 LNHDA and CDR2 SQIVND (reference sequence). The DNA of the CDR3 is TGTGCCAGTAACGGACTAGCGGGCCCCAATGAGCAGTTCTTC. The encoded protein is CASNGLAGPNEQFF. The full variable domain, its missing parts supplied by reference TRBV19 and TRBJ2-1, is DGGITQSPKYLFRKEGQNVTLSCEQNLNHDAMYWYRQDPGQGLRLIYYSQIVNDFQKGDIAEGYSVSREKKESFPLTVTSAQKNPTAFYLCASNGLAGPNEQFFGPGTRLTVL.

V and J are TRBV2 and TRBJ1-2; D uncertain. CDR3 length: 12 amino acids. Germline CDR1 and CDR2: SNHLY and FYNNEI. Between the trimmed V and J ends, which lost 5 bases and 5 bases, there was a span of 9 bases. CDR3 nucleotide sequence: TGTGCCAGCAGTCCCGGGGTATATGGCTACACCTTC. This encodes CASSPGVYGYTF.

V usage is TRBV5-1 and J usage is TRBJ2-2; the D gene is possibly TRBD1 (6 bases). Trimming left V 4 bases short and J 4 bases short, with 17 bases between. The CDR3 consists of 16 residues. The germline V gene has CDR1 SGHRS and CDR2 YFSETQ. CDR3 loop: CASSPWGSRGTGELFF. The CDR3 DNA reads TGCGCCAGCAGCCCCTGGGGTAGCAGGGGCACCGGGGAGCTGTTTTTT.

CDR3 amino acids: CASSSWTSGRTGDTQYF. CDR3 nucleotides: TGTGCCAGCAGTTCGTGGACTAGCGGGAGGACCGGAGATACGCAGTATTTT. The chain couples TRBV11-2 to TRBJ2-3; 14 positions agree with TRBD2. The CDR3 totals 17 residues. Looked up from germline, CDR1 is SGHAT and CDR2 is FQNNGV. V was clipped by 6 bases and J by 5 bases; unmatched bases: 10.

The V gene is TRBV24-1, the J gene TRBJ2-2; D not resolved. Trimming pared 8 bases from V and 3 bases from J, leaving 9 bases between. Germline lookup yields CDR1 KGHDR and CDR2 SFDVKD. This CDR3 has 13 amino acids. CDR3 residues: CATNGRHTGELFF. For the CDR3, the DNA is TGTGCCACCAATGGCAGGCACACCGGGGAGCTGTTTTTT.